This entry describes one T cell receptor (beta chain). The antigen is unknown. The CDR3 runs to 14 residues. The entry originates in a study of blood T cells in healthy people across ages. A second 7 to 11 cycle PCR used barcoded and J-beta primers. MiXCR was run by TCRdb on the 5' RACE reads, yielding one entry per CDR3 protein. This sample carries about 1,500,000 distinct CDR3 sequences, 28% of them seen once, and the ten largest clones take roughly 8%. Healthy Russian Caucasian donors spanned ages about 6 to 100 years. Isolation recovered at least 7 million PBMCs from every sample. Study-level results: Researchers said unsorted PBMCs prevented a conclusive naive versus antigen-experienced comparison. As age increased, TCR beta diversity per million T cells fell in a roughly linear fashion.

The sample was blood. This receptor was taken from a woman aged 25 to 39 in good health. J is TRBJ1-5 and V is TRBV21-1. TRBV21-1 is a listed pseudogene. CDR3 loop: CASSKRRGNQPLHF. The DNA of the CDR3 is TGTGCCAGCAGCAAACGACGGGGTAATCAGCCCCTGCATTTT.